Following are 3 T cell receptor beta chains from one sample sequenced in a study of blood T cell repertoires in COVID-19 (dated by TCRdb to 2019 to 2021). Libraries came from the immunoSEQ multiplex PCR assay. TCRdb provides this immuneACCESS table in a form limited to in-frame rearrangements. Some clones are lacking; in checked studies, under half of them reflect an unresolved V gene, and why the rest are absent is not known. In all, the sample holds approximately 140,000 clones, and approximately 90% of those were seen once. The leading ten clones occupy roughly 4% of the sample. The sample consisted of PBMCs or T cells enriched from blood (not recorded which). These receptor sequences come from a woman aged 40-49 years who had been exposed to COVID-19.

This chain links TRBV19 with TRBJ1-1; D might be TRBD1 (6 bases). Germline CDR1 and CDR2: LNHDA and SQIVND (reference sequence). V was shortened by 10 bases and J by 11 bases, with 20 bases between the two germline ends. The CDR3 loop spans 12 amino acids. CDR3 protein: CATAIGGARAFF. Here the CDR3 DNA reads TGTGCCACCGCAATAGGGGGGGCCAGGGCTTTCTTT.

The V and J genes are TRBV9 and TRBJ2-3, with D tentatively TRBD2 (5 bases). The length of the CDR3 is 15 residues. V was shortened by 0 bases and J by 4 bases, with 12 bases between the two germline ends. Looked up from germline, CDR1 is SGDLS and CDR2 is YYNGEE. DNA of the CDR3: TGTGCCAGCAGCGTAGGTAGCGAAGGCGCAGATACGCAGTATTTT. It encodes CASSVGSEGADTQYF.

The rearrangement joins TRBV4-3 to TRBJ2-3; 7 bases fit TRBD2. Germline trimming cut 3 bases from V and 4 bases from J; bases unmatched to any gene: 7. This CDR3 contains 15 residues. Germline CDR1 LGHNA, CDR2 YSLEER. CDR3 nucleotide sequence: TGCGCCAGCAGCCATAGTAGCGGGTCACCAGATACGCAGTATTTT. As protein: CASSHSSGSPDTQYF.